This T cell receptor beta chain was found in a study of cytomegalovirus exposure and HLA in healthy donors. The V and J ends lost 4 bases and 5 bases respectively, with 17 bases between them. This CDR3 has 15 amino acids. Germline assignment: CDR1 LNHDA and CDR2 SQIVND (reference sequence). 60 Vbeta and 13 Jbeta primers were used in PCR. Measured with immunoSEQ multiplex PCR; TCRdb has only the in-frame clones, and not every one. Among around 150,000 clones listed, 82% were seen once. Sequencing was performed on PBMCs. The receptor's source is a girl aged 2 to 10 in good health and CMV-seropositive. The V gene is TRBV19, the J gene TRBJ1-1; D not resolved. The CDR3: CASSTRLGLWTEAFF. CDR3 bases: TGTGCCAGTAGTACCCGATTGGGCCTATGGACTGAAGCTTTCTTT.